This T cell receptor beta chain is from a study of cytomegalovirus exposure and HLA in healthy donors. This table comes from immunoSEQ multiplex PCR, and its TCRdb copy is limited to in-frame clones, with some not included. The table includes roughly 300,000 clones, 75% to 90% detected once. From germline, CDR1 is SGDLS and CDR2 YYNGEE. The J segment lost 4 bases and the V segment lost 0 bases, leaving 2 bases of the junction unmatched. The CDR3 sequence is 15 residues long. The chain combines TRBV9 with TRBJ2-1; 9 bases are shared with TRBD2. Material for sequencing was PBMCs. This receptor was identified in a woman younger than 35 in good health and CMV-seronegative. The CDR3 sequence is CASSVVGLAYNEQFF. CDR3 nucleotides: TGTGCCAGCAGCGTAGTGGGACTAGCTTACAATGAGCAGTTCTTC.